The 17 T cell receptor beta chains reported below all come from one sample, sequenced in a study of T cell repertoires in cytomegalovirus infection. MiXCR, run by TCRdb on the reads, gives a single entry per CDR3 protein. The data contain some 350,000 distinct CDR3 sequences, about 28% of them singletons. These receptors have no identified antigens. The specimen was cultured PBMCs, collected from culture after CMV antigen stimulation. All receptors derive from a human donor in good health (CMV status not recorded). Some clones in this sample may be carry-over from other donors' samples.

This clonotype was counted a single time. The chain carries TRBV12-3 or TRBV12-4 and TRBJ2-1; possible D gene TRBD2, 5 bases. V was pared by 5 bases and J by 6 bases, with 14 bases between. The CDR3 spans 14 residues. The CDR3 reads CASSIRRSINEQFF. The CDR3 DNA sequence: TGTGCCAGCAGTATCCGGAGGAGTATCAATGAGCAGTTCTTC.

The chain recombines TRBV9 with TRBJ1-5; D gene unclear. V was cut by 4 bases and J by 5 bases, with 16 bases left in between. CDR3 length: 15 amino acids. Germline V CDR1 and CDR2: SGDLS, YYNGEE. DNA of the CDR3: TGTGCCAGCAGCCCTGAGGGTCAATCGCATCAGCCCCAGCATTTT. This gives the protein CASSPEGQSHQPQHF.

The gene calls are TRBV19 and TRBJ1-2; D is ambiguous. Trimming pared 6 bases from V and 5 bases from J, leaving 13 bases between. The CDR3 is 13 residues long. The germline V gene encodes CDR1 LNHDA and CDR2 SQIVND (reference sequence). The CDR3 coding sequence is TGTGCCAGTAGAAAGATGGGCGGATATGGCTACACCTTC. This gives the protein CASRKMGGYGYTF.

The chain joins TRBV18 to TRBJ2-7; a possible D gene is TRBD1 (5 bases). With 3 bases removed from V and 6 bases from J, the gap between germline ends came to 18 bases. Germline CDR1 and CDR2: KGHSH and LQKENI. This CDR3 region has 15 residues. The CDR3 loop reads CASSPVTGQGTEQYF. CDR3 sequence (DNA): TGTGCCAGCTCACCTGTTACTGGGCAGGGTACCGAGCAGTACTTC.

V is TRBV5-6 and J is TRBJ1-6; 9 bases fit TRBD1. The CDR3 spans 16 residues. Germline assignment: CDR1 SGHDT and CDR2 YYEEEE. The V gene end was trimmed by 4 bases and the J gene end by 6 bases; junction bases not matched to a gene: 8. The CDR3 here is CASSAGTGRTNSPLHF. The CDR3 DNA is TGTGCCAGCAGCGCGGGGACAGGGAGGACTAATTCACCCCTCCACTTT.

The chain carries TRBV11-3 and TRBJ2-3, with D possibly called TRBD1 or TRBD2 (5 bases each). Trimming cost V 5 bases and J 2 bases, with 11 bases left between them. The CDR3 has 14 residues. The germline CDR1 and CDR2 sequences are SGHNT and YENEEA. CDR3 nucleotide sequence: TGTGCCAGCAGCAGGGGACGGACCACAGATACGCAGTATTTT. Protein sequence: CASSRGRTTDTQYF.

This clonotype appeared a few times. The rearrangement joins TRBV10-3 to TRBJ1-1, with no clear D. The CDR3 totals 16 residues. V was trimmed by 0 bases and J by 1 base, leaving 12 bases between them. In germline, CDR1 is ENHRY, CDR2 SYGVKD. The CDR3 loop reads CAISESLLRENTEAFF. The CDR3 bases are TGTGCCATCAGTGAGTCGTTACTCAGAGAGAACACTGAAGCTTTCTTT.

V is TRBV3-1 and J is TRBJ2-2, with D possibly TRBD1 on 5 matching bases. The CDR3 is 13 residues long. From germline, CDR1 is LGHDT and CDR2 YNNKEL (reference sequence). Trimming took off 4 bases at V and 6 bases at J, with 9 bases between the two ends. The CDR3 DNA follows: TGTGCCAGCAGCCCTAGGGGTGCCGGGGAGCTGTTTTTT. Translation: CASSPRGAGELFF. Full variable domain (outside the CDR3, taken from reference TRBV3-1 and TRBJ2-2): DTAVSQTPKYLVTQMGNDKSIKCEQNLGHDTMYWYKQDSKKFLKIMFSYNNKELIINETVPNRFSPKSPDKAHLNLHINSLELGDSAVYFCASSPRGAGELFFGEGSRLTVL.

The V call is TRBV2, the J call TRBJ1-5; TRBD1 matches at 8 bases. V lost 4 bases to trimming and J lost 3 bases; unmatched junction nucleotides: 8. Per the germline V gene, CDR1 is SNHLY and CDR2 is FYNNEI. CDR3 length equals 16 residues. Written as DNA, the CDR3 is TGTGCCAGCAGTGTCGAGTTACAGGGGGACAATCAGCCCCAGCATTTT. It codes for CASSVELQGDNQPQHF.

Regarding this clonotype: No conserved phenylalanine or tryptophan is present at the end of the CDR3, so a read error is the likely explanation. V and J are TRBV18 and TRBJ1-5; 9 bases are a match to TRBD1. J gave up 5 bases and V 5 bases, and 4 bases lay outside the gene matches. The CDR3 has 14 amino acids. CDR1 and CDR2 from the germline V gene are KGHSH and LQKENI. CDR3 in amino acids: CASSATGGDQPQHL. The CDR3 nucleotides read TGTGCCAGCTCAGCTACAGGGGGCGATCAGCCCCAGCATCTT.

This clonotype was recorded at least ten times. The chain links TRBV28 to TRBJ1-6, with TRBD1 as a possible D gene (5 bases). The CDR3 contains 15 residues. V lost 3 bases, J lost 7 bases, and 13 bases lay in between. CDR1 is MDHEN, CDR2 SYDVKM, per germline. The CDR3 DNA sequence: TGTGCCAGCAGTTTCCGGGACCCTTGGAATTCACCCCTCCACTTT. Translating it yields CASSFRDPWNSPLHF.

The sample holds a few counts of this clonotype. The gene calls are TRBV7-9 and TRBJ2-7; D ambiguous. V shed 1 base and J shed 2 bases, with 15 bases lying between them. CDR1 is SEHNR, CDR2 FQNEAQ, per germline (reference sequence). The CDR3 extends over 16 amino acids. This CDR3 reads CASSLDKIGRPYEQYF. The CDR3 DNA is TGTGCCAGCAGCTTAGACAAGATAGGGCGCCCCTACGAGCAGTACTTC.

Regarding this clonotype: At one end the junction does not follow the germline gene, possibly because of a read error. This chain uses TRBV20-1 with TRBJ2-1; D call uncertain. This CDR3 spans 11 amino acids. CDR1 is DFQATT and CDR2 is SNEGSKA in the germline V gene (reference sequence). This chain's CDR3 is CSALNYDEQFF. CDR3 bases: TGCAGTGCCCTTAACTACGATGAGCAGTTCTTC.

This clonotype came up many times. The chain couples TRBV5-1 to TRBJ2-1; 7 bases map to TRBD2. CDR1 and CDR2 from the germline V gene are SGHRS and YFSETQ. Germline trimming cut 0 bases from V and 2 bases from J; bases unmatched to any gene: 2. This CDR3 spans 15 amino acids. CDR3 in DNA: TGCGCCAGCAGCTTGGCCAGCGGGACCTACAATGAGCAGTTCTTC. This encodes CASSLASGTYNEQFF.

V usage is TRBV6-1 and J usage is TRBJ1-1, with 7 bases fitting TRBD1. The CDR3 totals 16 residues. Germline CDR1 and CDR2: MNHNS and SASEGT. Trimming took 1 base from V and 3 from J; bases not matched to a gene: 8. The CDR3 DNA is TGTGCCAGCAGTGAAGGGGGACAGAGGTTCGACACTGAAGCTTTCTTT. It specifies CASSEGGQRFDTEAFF.

This chain's CDR3 is CSARRGTAEETQYF. The CDR3 nucleotides read TGCAGTGCCCGGCGGGGGACCGCCGAAGAGACCCAGTACTTC. The chain links TRBV20-1 to TRBJ2-5, with TRBD2 matching over 7 bases. CDR1 and CDR2 (germline): DFQATT, SNEGSKA (reference sequence). The V gene end was trimmed by 6 bases and the J gene end by 3 bases; junction bases not matched to a gene: 10. This CDR3 spans 14 amino acids.

The V and J genes are TRBV7-3 and TRBJ1-2; the match to TRBD1 covers 7 bases. The germline gives CDR1 SGHTA, CDR2 FQGTGA. Trimming took 5 bases from V and 7 from J; bases not matched to a gene: 13. CDR3 length equals 15 residues. The CDR3 DNA follows: TGTGCCAGCAGCGCTACAGGGGCGCAGCCGTCTGGCTACACCTTC. Translating gives CASSATGAQPSGYTF. Full variable domain (missing parts from reference TRBV7-3 and TRBJ1-2): GAGVSQTPSNKVTEKGKYVELRCDPISGHTALYWYRQSLGQGPEFLIYFQGTGAADDSGLPNDRFFAVRPEGSVSTLKIQRTERGDSAVYLCASSATGAQPSGYTFGSGTRLTVV.